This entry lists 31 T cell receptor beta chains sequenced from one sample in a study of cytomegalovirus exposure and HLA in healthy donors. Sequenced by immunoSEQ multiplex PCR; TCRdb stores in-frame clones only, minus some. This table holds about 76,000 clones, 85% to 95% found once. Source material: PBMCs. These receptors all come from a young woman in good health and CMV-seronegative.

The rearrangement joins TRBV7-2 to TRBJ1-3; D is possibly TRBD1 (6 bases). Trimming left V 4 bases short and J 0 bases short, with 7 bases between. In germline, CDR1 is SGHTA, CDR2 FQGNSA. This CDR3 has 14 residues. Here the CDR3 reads CASSSQGSGNTIYF. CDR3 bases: TGTGCCAGCAGCTCACAGGGCTCTGGAAACACCATATATTTT. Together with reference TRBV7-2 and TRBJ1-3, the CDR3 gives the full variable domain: GAGVSQSPSNKVTEKGKDVELRCDPISGHTALYWYRQSLGQGLEFLIYFQGNSAPDKSGLPSDRFSAERTGGSVSTLTIQRTQQEDSAVYLCASSSQGSGNTIYFGEGSWLTVV.

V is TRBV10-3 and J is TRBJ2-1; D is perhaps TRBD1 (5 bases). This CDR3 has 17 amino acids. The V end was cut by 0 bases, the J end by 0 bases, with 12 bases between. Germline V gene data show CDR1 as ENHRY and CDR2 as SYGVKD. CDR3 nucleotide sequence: TGTGCCATCAGTGAGTCGAAACAGGCGAGCTCCTACAATGAGCAGTTCTTC. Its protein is CAISESKQASSYNEQFF.

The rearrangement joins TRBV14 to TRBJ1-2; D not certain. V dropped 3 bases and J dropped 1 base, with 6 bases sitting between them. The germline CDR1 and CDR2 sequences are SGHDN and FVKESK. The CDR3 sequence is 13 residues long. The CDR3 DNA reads TGTGCCAGCAGCCAGACACTTAACTATGGCTACACCTTC. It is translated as CASSQTLNYGYTF.

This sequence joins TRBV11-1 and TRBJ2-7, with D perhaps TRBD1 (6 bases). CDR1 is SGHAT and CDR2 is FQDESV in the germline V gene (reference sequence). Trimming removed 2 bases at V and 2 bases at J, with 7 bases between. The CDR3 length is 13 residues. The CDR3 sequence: CASSLYRAYEQYF. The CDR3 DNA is TGTGCCAGCAGCTTATACAGGGCCTACGAGCAGTACTTC.

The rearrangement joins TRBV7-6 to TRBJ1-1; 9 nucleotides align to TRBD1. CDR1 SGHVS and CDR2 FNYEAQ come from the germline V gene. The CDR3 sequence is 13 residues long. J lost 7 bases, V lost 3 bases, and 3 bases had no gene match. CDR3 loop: CASSFGQGIEAFF. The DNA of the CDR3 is TGTGCCAGCAGCTTCGGACAGGGGATTGAAGCTTTCTTT. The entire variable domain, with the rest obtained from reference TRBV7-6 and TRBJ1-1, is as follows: GAGVSQSPRYKVTKRGQDVALRCDPISGHVSLYWYRQALGQGPEFLTYFNYEAQQDKSGLPNDRFSAERPEGSISTLTIQRTEQRDSAMYRCASSFGQGIEAFFGQGTRLTVV.

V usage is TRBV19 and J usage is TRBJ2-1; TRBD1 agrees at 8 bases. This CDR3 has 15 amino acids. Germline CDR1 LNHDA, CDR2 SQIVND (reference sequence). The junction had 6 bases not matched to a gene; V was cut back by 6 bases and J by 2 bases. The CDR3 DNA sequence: TGTGCCAGTAGGAAGGGACAGGTCACCTACAATGAGCAGTTCTTC. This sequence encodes CASRKGQVTYNEQFF.

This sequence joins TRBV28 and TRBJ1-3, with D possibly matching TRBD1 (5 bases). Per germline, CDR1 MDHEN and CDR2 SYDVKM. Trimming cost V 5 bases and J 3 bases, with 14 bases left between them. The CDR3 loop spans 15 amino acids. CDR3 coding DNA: TGTGCCAGCAGTCCCCCGGGGGTAGGTGGAAACACCATATATTTT. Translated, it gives CASSPPGVGGNTIYF.

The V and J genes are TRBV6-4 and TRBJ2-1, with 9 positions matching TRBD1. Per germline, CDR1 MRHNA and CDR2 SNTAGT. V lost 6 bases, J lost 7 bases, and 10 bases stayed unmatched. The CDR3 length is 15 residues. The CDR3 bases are TGTGCCAGCAGGCCCGGGACAGGGTATGGGAATGAGCAGTTCTTC. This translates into CASRPGTGYGNEQFF.

DNA for the CDR3: TGTGCCAGCAGCCTGACAGGGGGCACTGAAGCTTTCTTT. Its translation: CASSLTGGTEAFF. The chain links TRBV6-6 to TRBJ1-1, with 9 bases fitting TRBD1. Trimming removed 6 bases from V and 4 bases from J; junction bases left unmatched: 3. CDR3 length: 13 residues. Per germline, CDR1 MNHNY and CDR2 SVGAGI (reference sequence).

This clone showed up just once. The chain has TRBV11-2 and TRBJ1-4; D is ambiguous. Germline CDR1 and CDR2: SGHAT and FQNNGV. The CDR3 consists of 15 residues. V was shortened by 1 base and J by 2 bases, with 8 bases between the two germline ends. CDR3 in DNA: TGTGCCAGCAGCTTAGTGTACAGTACTAATGAAAAACTGTTTTTT. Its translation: CASSLVYSTNEKLFF.

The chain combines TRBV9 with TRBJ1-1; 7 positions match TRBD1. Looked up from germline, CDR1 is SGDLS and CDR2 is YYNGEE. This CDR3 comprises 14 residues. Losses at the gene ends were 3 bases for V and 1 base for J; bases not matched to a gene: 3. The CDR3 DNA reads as TGTGCCAGCAGCGCGTGGACAGGGAACACTGAAGCTTTCTTT. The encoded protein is CASSAWTGNTEAFF.

This CDR3 is CASSSTGGSKQYF. The CDR3, as DNA: TGTGCCAGCAGTTCGACAGGGGGCTCCAAGCAGTACTTC. The V gene is TRBV27, the J gene TRBJ2-7, with 10 bases aligning to TRBD1. The length of the CDR3 is 13 residues. J lost 8 bases, V lost 4 bases, and 5 bases had no gene match. Germline-derived CDR1 and CDR2 are MNHEY and SMNVEV (reference sequence).

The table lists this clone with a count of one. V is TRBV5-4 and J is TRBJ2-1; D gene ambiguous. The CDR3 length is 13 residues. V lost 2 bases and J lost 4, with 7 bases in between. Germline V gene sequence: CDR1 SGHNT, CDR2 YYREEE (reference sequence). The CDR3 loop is CASSFMAYNEQFF. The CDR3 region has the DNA TGTGCCAGCAGCTTTATGGCTTACAATGAGCAGTTCTTC.

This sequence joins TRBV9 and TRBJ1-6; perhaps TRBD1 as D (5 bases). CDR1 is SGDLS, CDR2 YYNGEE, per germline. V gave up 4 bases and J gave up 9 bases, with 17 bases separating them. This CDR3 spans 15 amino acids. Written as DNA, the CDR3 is TGTGCCAGCAGCCTAACTGGCCCCGGGGGTTCACCCCTCCACTTT. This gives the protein CASSLTGPGGSPLHF.

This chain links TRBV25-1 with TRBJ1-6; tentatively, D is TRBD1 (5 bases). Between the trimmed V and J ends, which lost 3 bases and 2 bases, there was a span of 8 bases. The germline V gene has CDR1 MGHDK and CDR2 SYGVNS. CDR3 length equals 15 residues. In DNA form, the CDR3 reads TGTGCCAGCAGTGACAGGGTCGCCTATAATTCACCCCTCCACTTT. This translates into CASSDRVAYNSPLHF.

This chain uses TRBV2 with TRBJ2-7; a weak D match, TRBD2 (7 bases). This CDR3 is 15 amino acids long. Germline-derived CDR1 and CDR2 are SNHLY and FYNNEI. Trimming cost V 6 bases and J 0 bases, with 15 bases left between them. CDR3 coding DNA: TGTGCCAGCAGGGGGGGGGCGGCAAGCTCCTACGAGCAGTACTTC. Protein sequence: CASRGGAASSYEQYF.

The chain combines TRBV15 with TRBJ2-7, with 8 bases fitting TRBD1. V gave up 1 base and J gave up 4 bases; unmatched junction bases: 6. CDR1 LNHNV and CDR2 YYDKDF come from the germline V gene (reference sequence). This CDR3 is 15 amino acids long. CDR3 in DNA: TGTGCCACCAGCAGAGGGACAGGGAGCGCGTACGAGCAGTACTTC. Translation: CATSRGTGSAYEQYF.

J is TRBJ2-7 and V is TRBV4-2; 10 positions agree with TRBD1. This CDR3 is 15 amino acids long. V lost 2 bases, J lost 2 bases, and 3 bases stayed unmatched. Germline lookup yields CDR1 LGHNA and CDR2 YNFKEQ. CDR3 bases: TGTGCCAGCAGCCAAACCGGGACAGGGGCCTACGAGCAGTACTTC. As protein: CASSQTGTGAYEQYF.

This chain's CDR3 is CASSRLGTGGLGTDTQYF. In nucleotides, the CDR3 is TGTGCCAGTAGTCGGCTAGGGACAGGGGGACTAGGCACAGATACGCAGTATTTT. The chain carries TRBV19 and TRBJ2-3, with TRBD1 identical over 11 bases. V was clipped by 5 bases and J by 1 base; unmatched bases: 11. The CDR3 contains 18 residues. Germline CDR1 and CDR2: LNHDA and SQIVND (reference sequence).

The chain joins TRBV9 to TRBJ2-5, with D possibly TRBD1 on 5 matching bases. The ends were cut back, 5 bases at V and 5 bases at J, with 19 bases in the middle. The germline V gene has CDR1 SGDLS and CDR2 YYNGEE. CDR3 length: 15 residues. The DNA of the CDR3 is TGTGCCAGCAGTTCAGACTCAGGGTTGGTGGAGACCCAGTACTTC. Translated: CASSSDSGLVETQYF.

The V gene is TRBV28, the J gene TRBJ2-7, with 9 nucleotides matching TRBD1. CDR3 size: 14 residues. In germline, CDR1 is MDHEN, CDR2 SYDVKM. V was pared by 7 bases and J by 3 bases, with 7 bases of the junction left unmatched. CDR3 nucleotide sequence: TGTGCCAGCACCCCCGGGACAGGGTTCTACGAGCAGTACTTC. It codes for CASTPGTGFYEQYF.

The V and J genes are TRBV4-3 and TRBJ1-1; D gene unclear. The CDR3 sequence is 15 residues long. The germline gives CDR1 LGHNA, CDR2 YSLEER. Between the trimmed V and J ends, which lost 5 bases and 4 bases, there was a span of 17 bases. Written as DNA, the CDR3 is TGCGCCAGCAGCAAGAGAGGGAAGTCGGGCACTGAAGCTTTCTTT. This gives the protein CASSKRGKSGTEAFF.

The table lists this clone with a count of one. Written as DNA, the CDR3 is TGTGCCAGCAGTGATTTCATCGACTCTAGGGGTATGAACACTGAAGCTTTCTTT. Translating it yields CASSDFIDSRGMNTEAFF. This chain uses TRBV2 with TRBJ1-1, with D possibly matching TRBD1 (5 bases). V lost 3 bases and J lost 0, with 20 bases in between. Per the germline V gene, CDR1 is SNHLY and CDR2 is FYNNEI. The CDR3 spans 18 residues.

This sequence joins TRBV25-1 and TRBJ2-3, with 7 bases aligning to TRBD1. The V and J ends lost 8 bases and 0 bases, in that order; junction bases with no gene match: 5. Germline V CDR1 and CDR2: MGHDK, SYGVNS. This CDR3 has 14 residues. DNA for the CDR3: TGTGCCAGCGTCACGACAGGGAGCACAGATACGCAGTATTTT. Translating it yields CASVTTGSTDTQYF.

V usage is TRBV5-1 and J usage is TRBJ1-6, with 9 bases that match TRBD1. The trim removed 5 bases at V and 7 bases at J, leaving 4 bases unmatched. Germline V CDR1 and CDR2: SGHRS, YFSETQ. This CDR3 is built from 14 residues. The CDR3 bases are TGCGCCAGCAGGGGGACAGGGACCAATTCACCCCTCCACTTT. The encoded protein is CASRGTGTNSPLHF.

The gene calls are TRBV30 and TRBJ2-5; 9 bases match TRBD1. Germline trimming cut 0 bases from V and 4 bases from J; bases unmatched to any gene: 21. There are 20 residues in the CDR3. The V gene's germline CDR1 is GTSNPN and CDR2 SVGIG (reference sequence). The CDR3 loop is CAWSVRGNRTGESVLETQYF. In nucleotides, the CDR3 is TGTGCCTGGAGTGTAAGGGGGAATCGGACAGGGGAAAGTGTTTTAGAGACCCAGTACTTC.

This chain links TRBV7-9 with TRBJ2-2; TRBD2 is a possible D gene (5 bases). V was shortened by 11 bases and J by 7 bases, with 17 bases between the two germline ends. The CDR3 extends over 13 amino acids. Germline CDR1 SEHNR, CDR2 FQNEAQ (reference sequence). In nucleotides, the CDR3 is TGTGCCCATGGGGTAGCGTCTGGCGGGGAGCTGTTTTTT. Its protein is CAHGVASGGELFF.

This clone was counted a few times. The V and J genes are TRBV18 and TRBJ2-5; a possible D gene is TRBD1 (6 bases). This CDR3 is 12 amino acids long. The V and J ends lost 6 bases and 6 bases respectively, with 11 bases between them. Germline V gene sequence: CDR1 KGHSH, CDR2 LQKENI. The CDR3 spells CASSTGMKTQYF. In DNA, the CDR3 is TGTGCCAGCTCCACAGGGATGAAGACCCAGTACTTC.

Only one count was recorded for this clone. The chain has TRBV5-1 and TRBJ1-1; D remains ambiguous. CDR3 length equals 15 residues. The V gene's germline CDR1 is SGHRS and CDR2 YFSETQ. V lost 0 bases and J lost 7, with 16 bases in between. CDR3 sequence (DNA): TGCGCCAGCAGCTTGGAGAGTTCGCGGGGTCATGAAGCTTTCTTT. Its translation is CASSLESSRGHEAFF.

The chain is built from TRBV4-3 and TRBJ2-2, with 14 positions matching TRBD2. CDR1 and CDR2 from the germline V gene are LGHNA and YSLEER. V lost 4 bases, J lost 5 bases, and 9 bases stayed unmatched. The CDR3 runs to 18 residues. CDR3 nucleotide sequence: TGCGCCAGCAGCCGAGGGACTAGCGGGGGTACCACGACCGGGGAGCTGTTTTTT. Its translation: CASSRGTSGGTTTGELFF.

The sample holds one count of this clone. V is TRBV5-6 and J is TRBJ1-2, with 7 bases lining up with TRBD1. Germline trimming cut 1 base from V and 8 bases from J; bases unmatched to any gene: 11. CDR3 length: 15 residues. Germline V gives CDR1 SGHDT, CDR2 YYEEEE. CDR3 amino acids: CASSLKVRGTEGYTF. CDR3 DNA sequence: TGTGCCAGCAGCTTGAAGGTCAGGGGGACGGAGGGCTACACCTTC.